This T cell receptor (beta chain) was sequenced in a study of T cells in Graves' hyperthyroidism and ophthalmopathy. About the study: Pretreatment peripheral blood was obtained at initial diagnosis.

To note about this clonotype: Its antigen is unknown.

The study's findings and limits: Researchers report that a 13 V-J model separated ophthalmopathy from stable hyperthyroidism.

Amplified regions were TCR beta CDR3 sequences from RNA transcripts. HTBI primers drove first-round RT-PCR of the TCR CDR3. From the multiplex PCR reads, TCRdb called clonotypes with MiXCR, one entry per CDR3 protein. The repertoire holds 450,000 to 650,000 distinct CDR3 sequences, with 14% as singletons. The ends were cut back, 0 bases at V and 7 bases at J, with 12 bases in the middle. Germline lookup yields CDR1 ENHRY and CDR2 SYGVKD. This CDR3 has 14 residues. Sequenced input: blood. The source is a woman younger than 35 with Graves' ophthalmopathy. The chain has TRBV10-3 and TRBJ1-2, with D possibly being TRBD1 (6 bases). CDR3 coding DNA: TGTGCCATCAGTGAGTCTGGCAGGGGTACTGGCTACACCTTC. Translated, it gives CAISESGRGTGYTF.